What follows is one T cell receptor beta chain and its context. Germline CDR1 SGHTA, CDR2 FQGNSA. The CDR3 sequence is 13 residues long. This specimen belongs to a study of monozygotic twins with inflammatory bowel disease. Isolation of total RNA was performed on whole blood, with no prior T cell sorting. The unique tags termed UMIs, each holding a 6-nucleotide sample barcode, were added by means of template switching. TCRdb reworked the 5' RACE reads into one entry per CDR3 protein, no DNA. With about 160,000 distinct CDR3 sequences in the sample, the ten largest clones hold 7.4%. Input material: blood. This TCR came from a human donor with ulcerative colitis or Crohn's disease, or a healthy co-twin of an affected twin (not recorded which). The V gene is TRBV7-2, the J gene TRBJ1-6; checking the TCRdb D call of TRBD1 is not possible without DNA. The CDR3: CASSLQGISPLHF.